Shown below are 30 T cell receptor beta chains from a single sample sequenced in a study of metastatic and nonmetastatic thyroid tumors. TCRdb used MiXCR to call clones anew from the PCR reads. The sample lists 15,000 to 20,000 clones, approximately 28% seen once, with 25% in the top ten. All patients reached thyroid surgery having received no treatment beforehand. Specimen: tumor tissue. These receptor sequences come from a male donor with papillary thyroid cancer or a benign thyroid nodule (not recorded which). Some clones in this sample may be carry-over from other donors' samples.

The sample holds a few counts of this clone. This rearrangement joins TRBV7-2 to TRBJ2-1; 13 bases align to TRBD2. CDR3 length: 19 residues. The V and J ends lost 3 bases and 4 bases, in that order; junction bases with no gene match: 12. Looked up from germline, CDR1 is SGHTA and CDR2 is FQGNSA. CDR3 region: CASSFWTSGSPPHYNEQFF. CDR3 nucleotide sequence: TGTGCCAGCAGCTTTTGGACTAGCGGGAGCCCCCCCCATTACAATGAGCAGTTCTTC.

The CDR3 nucleotides read TGCAGTGCGAGGACAGGGGACACTGAAGCTTTCTTT. Translated, it gives CSARTGDTEAFF. The chain couples TRBV20-1 to TRBJ1-1, with 9 nucleotides matching TRBD1. V trimming: 6 bases; J trimming: 3 bases; junction bases outside the gene matches: 2. The CDR3 length is 12 residues. The germline V gene encodes CDR1 DFQATT and CDR2 SNEGSKA (reference sequence).

This clone has ten or more counts. J is TRBJ2-1 and V is TRBV27, with 9 bases that match TRBD1. Germline CDR1 and CDR2: MNHEY and SMNVEV (reference sequence). Trimming at V came to 5 bases and at J to 5 bases, leaving 4 bases not matched to a gene. CDR3 length: 14 amino acids. CDR3 DNA: TGTGCCAGCAGTGTGGGACAGGGCCACAATGAGCAGTTCTTC. Translating gives CASSVGQGHNEQFF.

This chain connects TRBV6-1 to TRBJ2-1, with D uncertain. CDR3 length: 12 residues. CDR1 is MNHNS and CDR2 is SASEGT in the germline V gene. Trimming stripped 6 bases from V and 7 bases from J, with 10 bases between. CDR3 in amino acids: CASSPYPNEQFF. CDR3 DNA: TGTGCCAGCAGCCCTTATCCTAATGAGCAGTTCTTC.

This clone was observed a handful of times. The chain links TRBV6-1 to TRBJ1-5; D is unclear. The V end lost 1 base, the J end lost 5 bases, and 12 bases lay between the germline ends. CDR3 length: 15 residues. CDR1 is MNHNS, CDR2 SASEGT, per germline. CDR3 sequence: CASSEGRLGYQPQHF. The CDR3 DNA follows: TGTGCCAGCAGTGAAGGGAGACTGGGGTATCAGCCCCAGCATTTT.

This clone was detected only a few times. The chain recombines TRBV6-5 with TRBJ1-1, with D tentatively TRBD1 (5 bases). Per germline, CDR1 MNHEY and CDR2 SVGAGI. Trimming cost V 5 bases and J 5 bases, with 21 bases left between them. This CDR3 is 16 amino acids long. The CDR3 DNA sequence: TGTGCCAGCAGTCACAGGACCCTCAGGGCGCGAACTGAAGCTTTCTTT. This translates into CASSHRTLRARTEAFF.

The chain recombines TRBV6-2 or TRBV6-3 with TRBJ1-1; 7 nucleotides agree with TRBD1. The ends lost 2 bases at V and 4 bases at J; junction bases unmatched: 1. The CDR3 totals 13 residues. Germline loops: CDR1 MNHEY, CDR2 SVGEGT. This CDR3 is CASSYGQVTEAFF. CDR3 DNA sequence: TGTGCCAGCAGTTACGGACAGGTCACTGAAGCTTTCTTT.

The chain combines TRBV6-1 with TRBJ2-7; no definite D call. V lost 4 bases to trimming and J lost 3 bases, with 7 bases between them. The V gene's germline CDR1 is MNHNS and CDR2 SASEGT. This CDR3 comprises 12 residues. CDR3 residues: CASSVNGYEQYF. The CDR3 coding sequence is TGTGCCAGCAGTGTAAACGGCTACGAGCAGTACTTC.

A word on this clone: The junction and the germline gene differ at one end; a read error may be behind it. V gene TRBV12-3 or TRBV12-4 combines with J gene TRBJ2-2; D remains ambiguous. The CDR3 extends over 14 amino acids. The CDR3, as DNA: TGTGCCAGCAGTTTAGGGCGGAACACCTGGGAGCTGTTTTTT. Translating it yields CASSLGRNTWELFF.

The chain has TRBV9 and TRBJ1-2; 8 nucleotides match TRBD1. Losses at the gene ends were 2 bases for V and 7 bases for J; bases not matched to a gene: 7. The CDR3 is 14 residues long. The germline gives CDR1 SGDLS, CDR2 YYNGEE. This chain's CDR3 is CASSVRTGTGGYTF. The CDR3 nucleotides are TGTGCCAGCAGCGTCCGGACAGGGACGGGTGGCTACACCTTC. Full variable domain (remainder filled in from reference TRBV9 and TRBJ1-2): DSGVTQTPKHLITATGQRVTLRCSPRSGDLSVYWYQQSLDQGLQFLIQYYNGEERAKGNILERFSAQQFPDLHSELNLSSLELGDSALYFCASSVRTGTGGYTFGSGTRLTVV.

The chain carries TRBV5-1 and TRBJ2-1; 10 nucleotides agree with TRBD2. The V gene end was trimmed by 6 bases and the J gene end by 3 bases; junction bases not matched to a gene: 3. Germline lookup yields CDR1 SGHRS and CDR2 YFSETQ. CDR3 length equals 14 residues. The DNA for the CDR3 is TGCGCCAGCACCGGGACTAGCGTCTACAATGAGCAGTTCTTC. It codes for CASTGTSVYNEQFF.

There are many counts of this clone. This rearrangement joins TRBV7-9 to TRBJ2-3, with D hard to call. Germline loops: CDR1 SEHNR, CDR2 FQNEAQ (reference sequence). The CDR3 loop spans 14 amino acids. V dropped 2 bases and J dropped 0 bases, with 6 bases sitting between them. The CDR3 nucleotides are TGTGCCAGCAGCTTACTAGGGAGCACAGATACGCAGTATTTT. Translated: CASSLLGSTDTQYF.

The chain combines TRBV5-1 with TRBJ1-2; the D gene is possibly TRBD1 (5 bases). V was pared by 0 bases and J by 5 bases, with 8 bases between. Germline CDR1 SGHRS, CDR2 YFSETQ. The CDR3 is made up of 13 amino acids. The CDR3 DNA sequence: TGCGCCAGCAGCTTGGCCAGGGAGTATGGCTACACCTTC. Its translation: CASSLAREYGYTF.

This sequence joins TRBV11-2 and TRBJ1-1; 7 bases fit TRBD1. This CDR3 is 13 amino acids long. Trimming at V came to 7 bases and at J to 5 bases, leaving 7 bases not matched to a gene. The germline CDR1 and CDR2 sequences are SGHAT and FQNNGV. DNA for the CDR3: TGTGCCAGCATCCACCAGGGGGGGACTGAAGCTTTCTTT. Protein: CASIHQGGTEAFF.

J is TRBJ2-1 and V is TRBV6-1, with 7 bases identical to TRBD2. This CDR3 spans 16 amino acids. The V gene's germline CDR1 is MNHNS and CDR2 SASEGT. Trimming removed 2 bases from V and 1 base from J; junction bases left unmatched: 5. The CDR3 nucleotides are TGTGCCAGCAGTGAAAGGCCTAGCGGTTCCTACAATGAGCAGTTCTTC. This gives the protein CASSERPSGSYNEQFF.

The CDR3 loop is CASSLNYEQYF. The CDR3, as DNA: TGTGCCAGCAGCTTAAACTACGAGCAGTACTTC. V is TRBV7-8 and J is TRBJ2-7, with D hard to call. Germline V gene data show CDR1 as SGHVS and CDR2 as FQNEAQ. V dropped 2 bases and J dropped 3 bases, with 2 bases sitting between them. The CDR3 spans 11 residues.

The rearrangement uses TRBV13 and TRBJ2-1, with D unclear. Germline loops: CDR1 PRHDT, CDR2 FYEKMQ (reference sequence). The ends were cut back, 4 bases at V and 4 bases at J, with 20 bases in the middle. This CDR3 is built from 17 residues. CDR3 residues: CASSSRGPHIEYNEQFF. CDR3 nucleotide sequence: TGTGCCAGCAGCTCTAGAGGCCCCCATATCGAATACAATGAGCAGTTCTTC.

This clone has only a few counts. V and J are TRBV27 and TRBJ2-7; maybe TRBD2 (5 bases). CDR3 length: 13 residues. The germline V and J ends were trimmed by 5 bases and 6 bases, with 14 bases remaining between them. Germline CDR1 MNHEY, CDR2 SMNVEV (reference sequence). The CDR3 loop is CASSRDSWFEQYF. The CDR3 coding sequence is TGTGCCAGCAGTCGGGATTCGTGGTTCGAGCAGTACTTC.

The J gene is TRBJ2-7, the V gene TRBV6-5, with a possible D match to TRBD1 (6 bases). Germline V CDR1 and CDR2: MNHEY, SVGAGI. V was clipped by 4 bases and J by 7 bases, with 17 bases between them. The CDR3 loop spans 14 amino acids. The CDR3 reads CASSLPGDSLEQYF. The CDR3 coding sequence is TGTGCCAGCAGTTTACCAGGGGATTCTCTGGAGCAGTACTTC.

A few counts support this clone. The rearrangement uses TRBV6-1 and TRBJ1-1; 7 bases match TRBD1. After removal of 7 bases from V and 3 bases from J, the junction contained 5 bases not matched to a gene. This CDR3 is 13 amino acids long. The germline gives CDR1 MNHNS, CDR2 SASEGT. This CDR3 reads CASNRDRYTEAFF. The CDR3 DNA follows: TGTGCCAGCAATCGGGACAGATACACTGAAGCTTTCTTT.

This chain connects TRBV6-8 to TRBJ2-7; tentative D call: TRBD1 (6 bases). CDR1 MNHGY and CDR2 SAAAGT come from the germline V gene. CDR3 length: 16 residues. V lost 10 bases to trimming and J lost 2 bases, with 24 bases between them. CDR3: CATHNSPGHQTYEQYF. DNA of the CDR3: TGTGCCACCCATAATTCCCCGGGACACCAGACCTACGAGCAGTACTTC.

Judged by abundance, this clone is medium-sized. The chain couples TRBV2 to TRBJ1-2, with D possibly TRBD1 on 5 matching bases. The germline V gene encodes CDR1 SNHLY and CDR2 FYNNEI. The CDR3 contains 15 residues. V shed 1 base and J shed 0 bases, with 9 bases lying between them. The CDR3 DNA reads TGTGCCAGCAGTGAAGGGGCGGGGGCTAACTATGGCTACACCTTC. Amino acid sequence: CASSEGAGANYGYTF.

V and J are TRBV6-1 and TRBJ2-1, with 9 bases matching TRBD1. Germline CDR1 MNHNS, CDR2 SASEGT. This CDR3 comprises 15 residues. V was clipped by 5 bases and J by 7 bases; unmatched bases: 9. CDR3 sequence: CASSLQGAPGNEQFF. As DNA, the CDR3 is TGTGCCAGCAGTTTACAGGGGGCGCCTGGAAATGAGCAGTTCTTC.

By its share, this clone is medium-sized (0.01 to 0.1%). The junction does not match germline at one end; this may be a read error. This rearrangement joins TRBV20-1 to TRBJ2-7; no clear D gene. Germline CDR1 reads DFQATT; CDR2 reads SNEGSKA (reference sequence). This CDR3 has 14 amino acids. CDR3 in amino acids: CSAAKVRASHEQYF. DNA of the CDR3: TGCAGTGCCGCGAAGGTTAGGGCCTCCCACGAGCAGTACTTC.

J is TRBJ2-5 and V is TRBV2; TRBD2 might be the D (6 bases). The CDR3 spans 14 residues. Looked up from germline, CDR1 is SNHLY and CDR2 is FYNNEI. V lost 2 bases, J lost 8 bases, and 15 bases lay in between. For the CDR3, the DNA is TGTGCCAGCAGTGAATCGACTAGGGGTACAACCCAGTACTTC. This codes for CASSESTRGTTQYF. Looking up the rest from reference TRBV2 and TRBJ2-5 gives the full variable domain: EPEVTQTPSHQVTQMGQEVILRCVPISNHLYFYWYRQILGQKVEFLVSFYNNEISEKSEIFDDQFSVERPDGSNFTLKIRSTKLEDSAMYFCASSESTRGTTQYFGPGTRLLVL.

Relative to its sample, this clone is large. Other DNA sequences from this sample encode an identical CDR3 as well. V is TRBV5-1 and J is TRBJ2-6; possible D gene TRBD1, 5 bases. CDR3 length: 16 amino acids. Germline V gene data show CDR1 as SGHRS and CDR2 as YFSETQ. With 0 bases removed from V and 1 base from J, the gap between germline ends came to 8 bases. The CDR3 sequence: CASSLGQNSGANVLTF. As DNA, the CDR3 is TGCGCCAGCAGCTTGGGACAGAATTCTGGGGCCAACGTCCTGACTTTC. Drawing the rest from reference TRBV5-1 and TRBJ2-6, the complete variable domain is KAGVTQTPRYLIKTRGQQVTLSCSPISGHRSVSWYQQTPGQGLQFLFEYFSETQRNKGNFPGRFSGRQFSNSRSEMNVSTLELGDSALYLCASSLGQNSGANVLTFGAGSRLTVL.

CDR3 nucleotides: TGTGCCAGCAGCACACAGGGGAATGCTGGCTACACCTTC. Protein sequence: CASSTQGNAGYTF. The V call is TRBV7-2, the J call TRBJ1-2; 7 positions agree with TRBD1. After removal of 5 bases from V and 7 bases from J, the junction contained 7 bases not matched to a gene. The V gene's germline CDR1 is SGHTA and CDR2 FQGNSA. This CDR3 comprises 13 residues.

CDR3 protein: CASSPYTGGEQFF. CDR3 bases: TGTGCCAGCAGCCCTTATACAGGGGGTGAGCAGTTCTTC. The chain recombines TRBV3-1 with TRBJ2-1, with 8 bases matching TRBD1. The CDR3 sequence is 13 residues long. The V and J ends lost 4 bases and 9 bases, in that order; junction bases with no gene match: 5. Germline lookup yields CDR1 LGHDT and CDR2 YNNKEL (reference sequence).

The chain recombines TRBV6-5 with TRBJ1-3; 10 bases are shared with TRBD1. Germline loops: CDR1 MNHEY, CDR2 SVGAGI. The CDR3 loop spans 17 amino acids. V was pared by 4 bases and J by 0 bases, with 6 bases of the junction left unmatched. The CDR3 protein is CASSSGTGVLSGNTIYF. The CDR3 nucleotides are TGTGCCAGCAGTTCCGGGACAGGGGTCCTCTCTGGAAACACCATATATTTT.

This clone has just a few counts. One junction end does not reproduce the germline sequence, and a read error may be involved. This chain joins TRBV6-1 and TRBJ1-3; 8 bases map to TRBD1. Germline V gene lookup returns CDR1 MNHNS and CDR2 SASEGT. The CDR3 sequence is 16 residues long. CDR3 nucleotide sequence: TGTACCAGCAGTGCCTCTCAGGGGGCGGGCGTAAACACCATATATTTT. Protein product: CTSSASQGAGVNTIYF.